This T cell receptor beta chain comes out of a study of blood T cell repertoires in COVID-19. Study details: Samples came from the United States, Italy and Spain, spanning acute and convalescent COVID-19. T cells, B-cell-depleted T cells, or PBMCs supplied cDNA or gDNA.

Germline V CDR1 and CDR2: SGHTA, FQGNSA. The CDR3 has 16 residues. Trimming stripped 5 bases from V and 4 bases from J, with 19 bases between. In the original processing: Amplified reference gene primers provided the basis for estimating nucleated cell counts. TCRdb keeps only in-frame clones here, not all; method: immunoSEQ multiplex PCR. V, J and clone size derive from that table, while D and trimming were established from the DNA sequence. The table records roughly 190,000 clones, around 83% of them present only once. This sequence originates from a man in his fifties with active or convalescent COVID-19. The sample taken for sequencing was peripheral blood. This rearrangement joins TRBV7-2 to TRBJ2-3; perhaps TRBD1 as D (6 bases). The CDR3 coding sequence is TGTGCCAGCAGCCCTCCCGGCCTTGAGGGGGCAGATACGCAGTATTTT. Protein sequence: CASSPPGLEGADTQYF.